The 21 T cell receptor beta chains presented below share a single source sample, sequenced in a study of siplizumab effects on memory and regulatory T cells. Produced via immunoSEQ multiplex PCR; TCRdb's table is partial and in-frame only. The table includes tens of thousands of clones, roughly 89% detected once. The sample consisted of Tregs sorted from blood. The receptors were sampled from a human donor in good health.

CDR3 in DNA: TGTGCCAGCAGTTCTGACAGGGTCGCGGGCTACACCTTC. Residues: CASSSDRVAGYTF. This chain joins TRBV28 and TRBJ1-2, with 7 bases lining up with TRBD1. In germline, CDR1 is MDHEN, CDR2 SYDVKM. This CDR3 is 13 amino acids long. J was trimmed by 8 bases and V by 4 bases; bases with no gene match: 7.

The V and J genes are TRBV5-4 and TRBJ2-3; the match to TRBD2 covers 8 bases. Germline CDR1 SGHNT, CDR2 YYREEE (reference sequence). Trimming at V came to 2 bases and at J to 4 bases, leaving 6 bases not matched to a gene. The CDR3 is 15 amino acids. This CDR3 reads CASSFPGGRADTQYF. CDR3 bases: TGTGCCAGCAGCTTCCCGGGGGGGCGTGCAGATACGCAGTATTTT.

V is TRBV18 and J is TRBJ1-1; D perhaps matches TRBD1 (5 bases). Germline V CDR1 and CDR2: KGHSH, LQKENI. Between the trimmed V and J ends, which lost 5 bases and 2 bases, there was a span of 12 bases. This CDR3 comprises 14 residues. The CDR3 sequence is CASSAQADNTEAFF. The CDR3 DNA is TGTGCCAGCTCAGCACAGGCAGATAACACTGAAGCTTTCTTT.

The V gene is TRBV6-5, the J gene TRBJ1-5, with D possibly TRBD1 on 6 matching bases. V was clipped by 6 bases and J by 0 bases, with 9 bases between them. This CDR3 comprises 14 residues. CDR1 is MNHEY, CDR2 SVGAGI, per germline. CDR3 in DNA: TGTGCCAGCAGACAGGGAAATAGCAATCAGCCCCAGCATTTT. Residues: CASRQGNSNQPQHF.

This chain uses TRBV9 with TRBJ2-3; TRBD2 agrees at 10 bases. The length of the CDR3 is 15 residues. Germline CDR1 is SGDLS and CDR2 is YYNGEE. After removal of 4 bases from V and 5 bases from J, the junction contained 7 bases not matched to a gene. The CDR3 nucleotides read TGTGCCAGCAGCCTAAGACTAGCGGGCGGAGATACGCAGTATTTT. Translating it yields CASSLRLAGGDTQYF.

The chain is built from TRBV18 and TRBJ2-6; no clear D gene. Trimming shortened V by 0 bases and J by 1 base, and 10 bases separated the two germline ends. Germline V gene sequence: CDR1 KGHSH, CDR2 LQKENI. The CDR3 is 17 residues long. The DNA of the CDR3 is TGTGCCAGCTCACCACCAGGTTTCCCATCTGGGGCCAACGTCCTGACTTTC. Translated, it gives CASSPPGFPSGANVLTF.

This clone showed up just a few times. This chain connects TRBV4-2 to TRBJ1-2, with TRBD1 identical over 7 bases. Germline V gene data show CDR1 as LGHNA and CDR2 as YNFKEQ. Losses at the gene ends were 0 bases for V and 6 bases for J; bases not matched to a gene: 7. The CDR3 covers 15 residues. The CDR3 spells CASSQDARGNDGYTF. In nucleotides, the CDR3 is TGTGCCAGCAGCCAAGATGCCAGGGGGAACGATGGCTACACCTTC.

The sample holds a few counts of this clone. The chain combines TRBV4-2 with TRBJ2-3, with 10 positions matching TRBD2. Germline loops: CDR1 LGHNA, CDR2 YNFKEQ. The ends lost 8 bases at V and 0 bases at J; junction bases unmatched: 14. The CDR3 totals 18 residues. The CDR3 sequence is CASPRELAGAGSTDTQYF. Here the CDR3 DNA reads TGTGCCAGCCCCCGAGAGCTAGCGGGGGCCGGCAGCACAGATACGCAGTATTTT.

J is TRBJ1-5 and V is TRBV19; D unclear. The CDR3 has 14 residues. CDR1 is LNHDA and CDR2 is SQIVND in the germline V gene (reference sequence). The germline V and J ends were trimmed by 11 bases and 5 bases, with 19 bases remaining between them. CDR3 nucleotides: TGTGCCTCTGGCCCCGGAGGTTCTGATCAGCCCCAGCATTTT. Its translation: CASGPGGSDQPQHF.

This sequence joins TRBV2 and TRBJ1-4, with no clear D. V was shortened by 6 bases and J by 5 bases, with 10 bases between the two germline ends. This CDR3 comprises 13 residues. The germline gives CDR1 SNHLY, CDR2 FYNNEI. The CDR3 bases are TGTGCCAGCAGAGACGGACGAAATGAAAAACTGTTTTTT. Translated, it gives CASRDGRNEKLFF. Complete variable domain (other parts from reference TRBV2 and TRBJ1-4): EPEVTQTPSHQVTQMGQEVILRCVPISNHLYFYWYRQILGQKVEFLVSFYNNEISEKSEIFDDQFSVERPDGSNFTLKIRSTKLEDSAMYFCASRDGRNEKLFFGSGTQLSVL.

The chain has TRBV7-9 and TRBJ2-5; the match to TRBD2 covers 10 bases. The CDR3 has 15 residues. V shed 5 bases, J shed 1 base, and the junction held 4 bases outside the gene matches. Germline V gene data show CDR1 as SEHNR and CDR2 as FQNEAQ (reference sequence). CDR3 sequence reads: CASSGTSVIQETQYF. The CDR3 DNA is TGTGCCAGCAGCGGGACTAGCGTAATCCAAGAGACCCAGTACTTC.

The chain combines TRBV2 with TRBJ1-5; the D gene is possibly TRBD1 (5 bases). CDR3 length equals 12 residues. V dropped 6 bases and J dropped 6 bases, with 9 bases sitting between them. Germline V lookup: CDR1 SNHLY, CDR2 FYNNEI. The CDR3 coding sequence is TGTGCCAGCAGAGGGGCGGGTCAGCCCCAGCATTTT. This gives the protein CASRGAGQPQHF.

The count of this clone is one. The chain joins TRBV23-1 to TRBJ1-1; D remains unclear. TRBV23-1 is annotated as an ORF whose role is uncertain. The CDR3 loop spans 21 amino acids. The ends were cut back, 0 bases at V and 1 base at J, with 27 bases in the middle. The CDR3 reads CASSQSRERVPKDRENTEAFF. The CDR3 DNA is TGCGCCAGCAGTCAATCCCGCGAAAGAGTGCCCAAAGATAGAGAGAACACTGAAGCTTTCTTT.

There are a few counts of this clone. The J gene is TRBJ2-7, the V gene TRBV6-1; 9 bases align to TRBD2. The CDR3 contains 15 residues. Germline V gene data show CDR1 as MNHNS and CDR2 as SASEGT. The J segment lost 5 bases and the V segment lost 5 bases, leaving 10 bases of the junction unmatched. The CDR3 DNA reads as TGTGCCAGCAGTTTTAAGAGCGGGGGGTTCGACGAGCAGTACTTC. Protein product: CASSFKSGGFDEQYF.

The chain employs TRBV27 and TRBJ2-1; D perhaps matches TRBD1 (5 bases). This CDR3 contains 15 residues. With 6 bases removed from V and 5 bases from J, the gap between germline ends came to 17 bases. Germline-derived CDR1 and CDR2 are MNHEY and SMNVEV (reference sequence). CDR3 DNA sequence: TGTGCCAGCAGCAGCCCCACCAAGGGGCACAATGAGCAGTTCTTC. This gives the protein CASSSPTKGHNEQFF.

There are a few counts of this clone. The chain joins TRBV6-5 to TRBJ2-3, with D unresolved. The germline V gene encodes CDR1 MNHEY and CDR2 SVGAGI. Trimming took 6 bases from V and 3 from J, leaving 4 bases between them. The CDR3 is 11 amino acids. CDR3 in DNA: TGTGCCAGCAGGGCGACAGATACGCAGTATTTT. This encodes CASRATDTQYF.

The chain is built from TRBV11-1 and TRBJ2-5; the D is unclear. Trimming removed 5 bases from V and 5 bases from J, with 6 bases in between. CDR1 is SGHAT and CDR2 is FQDESV in the germline V gene (reference sequence). This CDR3 contains 11 residues. CDR3 residues: CASSLGETQYF. CDR3 coding DNA: TGTGCCAGCAGCCTGGGGGAGACCCAGTACTTC.

This clone was observed a handful of times. In nucleotides, the CDR3 is TGCACCAGCAGCCAACGGGCCGCGCACGACGAGCAGTACTTC. It yields the protein CTSSQRAAHDEQYF. This chain links TRBV1 with TRBJ2-7. TRBV1 is a documented pseudogene. The CDR3 sequence is 14 residues long.

This chain connects TRBV7-2 to TRBJ2-2; D gene unclear. Germline lookup yields CDR1 SGHTA and CDR2 FQGNSA. V lost 1 base to trimming and J lost 6 bases, with 12 bases between them. The CDR3 length is 15 residues. The CDR3 protein is CASSLEVGMAGELFF. CDR3 in DNA: TGTGCCAGCAGCTTAGAGGTGGGAATGGCCGGGGAGCTGTTTTTT.

The chain uses TRBV11-3 and TRBJ2-5; TRBD1 matches 7 bases. V was pared by 1 base and J by 2 bases, with 4 bases of the junction left unmatched. The CDR3 sequence is 15 residues long. Germline V gene lookup returns CDR1 SGHNT and CDR2 YENEEA. The CDR3 bases are TGTGCCAGCAGCTTAGCGGGACAGCCGCAAGAGACCCAGTACTTC. Encoded protein: CASSLAGQPQETQYF.

The DNA of the CDR3 is TGTGCCAGCAGCGTAGCTCCGGACAGCTCTGGAAACACCATATATTTT. Translating gives CASSVAPDSSGNTIYF. The chain employs TRBV9 and TRBJ1-3; tentative D call: TRBD1 (6 bases). Germline CDR1 is SGDLS and CDR2 is YYNGEE. V was cut by 0 bases and J by 0 bases, with 10 bases left in between. CDR3 length: 16 amino acids.